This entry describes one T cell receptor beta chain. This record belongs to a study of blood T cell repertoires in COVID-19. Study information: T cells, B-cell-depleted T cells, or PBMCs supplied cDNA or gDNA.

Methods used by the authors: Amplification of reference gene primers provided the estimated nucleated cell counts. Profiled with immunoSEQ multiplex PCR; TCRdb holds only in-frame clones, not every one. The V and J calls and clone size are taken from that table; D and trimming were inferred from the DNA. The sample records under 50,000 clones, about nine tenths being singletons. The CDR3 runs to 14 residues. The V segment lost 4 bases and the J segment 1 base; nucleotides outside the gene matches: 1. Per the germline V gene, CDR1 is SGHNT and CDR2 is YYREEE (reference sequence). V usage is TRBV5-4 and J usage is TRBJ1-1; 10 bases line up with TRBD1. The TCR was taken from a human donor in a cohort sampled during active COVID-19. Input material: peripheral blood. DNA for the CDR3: TGTGCCAGCAGCAGGACAGGGGGGAACACTGAAGCTTTCTTT. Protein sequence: CASSRTGGNTEAFF.